Below are 15 T cell receptor beta chains sequenced from a single sample in a study of blood T cell repertoires in COVID-19. The data were produced by immunoSEQ multiplex PCR, yet TCRdb's version contains in-frame clones alone and is incomplete. The top ten hold approximately 3.6% of the sample, which has about 250,000 clones, approximately 83% seen once. Source material: PBMCs or T cells enriched from blood (not recorded which). The receptors shown here come from a man between 45 and 60 years old who had recovered from COVID-19.

The chain combines TRBV7-9 with TRBJ2-5; 9 bases align to TRBD2. CDR1 and CDR2 from the germline V gene are SEHNR and FQNEAQ (reference sequence). This CDR3 is 17 amino acids long. J lost 5 bases, V lost 5 bases, and 15 bases had no gene match. CDR3: CASSPGAAGGHRETQYF. DNA for the CDR3: TGTGCCAGCAGCCCCGGGGCAGCGGGGGGCCACCGGGAGACCCAGTACTTC. Full variable domain (rest looked up from reference TRBV7-9 and TRBJ2-5): DTGVSQNPRHKITKRGQNVTFRCDPISEHNRLYWYRQTLGQGPEFLTYFQNEAQLEKSRLLSDRFSAERPKGSFSTLEIQRTEQGDSAMYLCASSPGAAGGHRETQYFGPGTRLLVL.

This clone was seen a few times. The chain carries TRBV4-3 and TRBJ2-2, with 10 bases aligning to TRBD1. The V gene's germline CDR1 is LGHNA and CDR2 YSLEER. V shed 4 bases and J 2 bases; nucleotides not matched to a gene: 7. The CDR3 spans 17 residues. The CDR3 DNA follows: TGCGCCAGCAGCCCAACCCGGGACAGGGGTAACACCGGGGAGCTGTTTTTT. Residues: CASSPTRDRGNTGELFF.

Comment on this clone: The sample has other DNA sequences that encode this CDR3 too. The J gene is TRBJ2-5, the V gene TRBV7-9; D is possibly TRBD1 (5 bases). Per the germline V gene, CDR1 is SEHNR and CDR2 is FQNEAQ (reference sequence). The CDR3 runs 13 residues. Trimming took 3 bases from V and 5 from J, leaving 10 bases between them. The CDR3 bases are TGTGCCAGCAGCTTGGGGCCCAGGGAGACCCAGTACTTC. Translated: CASSLGPRETQYF.

This clone was counted only a few times. The genes are TRBV30 and TRBJ1-2; 9 bases are a match to TRBD1. Trimming cost V 5 bases and J 4 bases; bases outside gene matches: 11. The CDR3 runs 15 residues. CDR1 GTSNPN and CDR2 SVGIG come from the germline V gene (reference sequence). CDR3 DNA: TGTGCCTGGGCGGACAGGGGTGCGGGCCTCTATGGCTACACCTTC. It specifies CAWADRGAGLYGYTF.

This clone was counted a single time. The V call is TRBV6-5, the J call TRBJ2-2; D is unresolved. Trimming pared 6 bases from V and 1 base from J, leaving 6 bases between. The CDR3 length is 13 residues. The germline V gene has CDR1 MNHEY and CDR2 SVGAGI. CDR3 bases: TGTGCCAGCAGGAGACAGAACACCGGGGAGCTGTTTTTT. Translation gives CASRRQNTGELFF.

CDR3 DNA sequence: TGCGCCAGCAGCCCGGGACAAGACAATCAGCCCCAGCATTTT. Encoded protein: CASSPGQDNQPQHF. The chain uses TRBV4-1 and TRBJ1-5; D may be TRBD1 (6 bases). Germline V gives CDR1 MGHRA, CDR2 YSYEKL. CDR3 length: 14 amino acids. The germline V and J ends were trimmed by 4 bases and 3 bases, with 10 bases remaining between them.

The chain is built from TRBV4-3 and TRBJ2-1; 10 bases fit TRBD1. CDR1 and CDR2 (germline): LGHNA, YSLEER. After removal of 4 bases from V and 4 bases from J, the junction contained 7 bases not matched to a gene. The CDR3 contains 16 residues. The CDR3 DNA reads TGCGCCAGCAGCCTCGCCGGGGGACAGGGGTACAATGAGCAGTTCTTC. It is translated as CASSLAGGQGYNEQFF.

The chain carries TRBV28 and TRBJ2-4; 9 bases are a match to TRBD1. The length of the CDR3 is 15 residues. V was clipped by 6 bases and J by 8 bases; unmatched bases: 11. Germline V gene lookup returns CDR1 MDHEN and CDR2 SYDVKM. In DNA, the CDR3 is TGTGCCAGCAGCCCCCCACAGGGGGCCGCGGACATTCAGTACTTC. Its protein product is CASSPPQGAADIQYF.

This clone has ten or more counts. The rearrangement joins TRBV5-4 to TRBJ1-2; 7 positions match TRBD1. CDR1 is SGHNT and CDR2 is YYREEE in the germline V gene (reference sequence). Unmatched junction bases numbered 12, after V lost 4 bases and J lost 6 bases. This CDR3 contains 15 residues. CDR3 sequence: CASSGARGGGNGYTF. CDR3 coding DNA: TGTGCCAGCAGCGGGGCCCGAGGAGGGGGCAATGGCTACACCTTC.

V is TRBV2 and J is TRBJ1-5; maybe TRBD1 (5 bases). Per the germline V gene, CDR1 is SNHLY and CDR2 is FYNNEI. V lost 2 bases, J lost 9 bases, and 14 bases lay in between. The CDR3 consists of 14 residues. The CDR3 region is CASSERGRARPQHF. The CDR3 nucleotides read TGTGCCAGCAGTGAAAGGGGAAGAGCTCGGCCCCAGCATTTT.

This clone was recorded once. This chain's CDR3 is CASSRGTVGTEAFF. Here the CDR3 DNA reads TGTGCCAGCAGCCGGGGGACGGTGGGGACTGAAGCTTTCTTT. The chain links TRBV5-4 to TRBJ1-1, with a tentative D call TRBD1 (5 bases). The V end was cut by 4 bases, the J end by 5 bases, with 15 bases between. This CDR3 comprises 14 residues. The germline gives CDR1 SGHNT, CDR2 YYREEE (reference sequence).

The gene calls are TRBV28 and TRBJ2-7; maybe TRBD1 (5 bases). The V gene's germline CDR1 is MDHEN and CDR2 SYDVKM. V was trimmed by 3 bases and J by 6 bases, leaving 12 bases between them. The CDR3 sequence is 13 residues long. The CDR3 region is CASSFAGLGEQYF. CDR3 sequence (DNA): TGTGCCAGCAGTTTTGCAGGGCTCGGCGAGCAGTACTTC.

This chain uses TRBV19 with TRBJ2-3, with D possibly matching TRBD1 (6 bases). Trimming stripped 9 bases from V and 5 bases from J, with 15 bases between. Germline CDR1 and CDR2: LNHDA and SQIVND (reference sequence). The CDR3 contains 13 residues. CDR3 sequence (DNA): TGTGCCAGAGGATGTACAGGGATAGATACGCAGTATTTT. Translated, it gives CARGCTGIDTQYF.

The chain is built from TRBV10-2 and TRBJ2-4; perhaps TRBD2 as D (6 bases). Germline CDR1 WSHSY, CDR2 SAAADI. V was clipped by 7 bases and J by 0 bases, with 16 bases between them. This CDR3 contains 16 residues. CDR3 protein: CASTSLASAAKNIQYF. CDR3 DNA: TGCGCCAGCACCTCCCTGGCTAGCGCAGCCAAAAACATTCAGTACTTC.

The V call is TRBV7-3, the J call TRBJ1-1, with D unresolved. V dropped 2 bases and J dropped 13 bases, with 20 bases sitting between them. The germline V gene has CDR1 SGHTA and CDR2 FQGTGA. This CDR3 has 14 residues. CDR3 residues: CASSLLETARGDFF. In DNA form, the CDR3 reads TGTGCCAGCAGCTTATTAGAAACGGCCCGCGGAGATTTCTTT.